Listed below are T cell receptor beta chains from one sample, sequenced in a study of cytomegalovirus exposure and HLA in healthy donors. Data came from immunoSEQ multiplex PCR; TCRdb stores just in-frame clones and leaves some out. Of some 110,000 clones detected, around 89% appear once; the ten largest clones hold 1.5% to 2%. What was sequenced was PBMCs. Source of these receptors: a man younger than 35 in good health and CMV-seronegative. CDR3s include the opening cysteine and the closing phenylalanine or tryptophan. Each record gives: J gene, D gene, V gene, clone size, CDR3 protein, CDR3 DNA. D genes are given only for firm matches. A row's size may be missing; if present it is once, few, many or a size class.

>TRBJ2-4|-|TRBV28|-
CASSPGAETTLAKNIQYF
TGTGCCAGCAGCCCCGGTGCGGAGACTACCCTAGCCAAAAACATTCAGTACTTC
>TRBJ2-7|-|TRBV20-1|-
CSASGVGEQYF
TGCAGTGCATCAGGGGTGGGCGAGCAGTACTTC
>TRBJ1-5|-|TRBV29-1|few
CSVADGVLGNQPQHF
TGCAGCGTTGCAGACGGGGTTTTGGGGAATCAGCCCCAGCATTTT
>TRBJ2-7|TRBD2|TRBV7-9|-
CASSLVSGRADYEQYF
TGTGCCAGCAGCTTAGTAAGCGGGAGGGCAGACTACGAGCAGTACTTC
>TRBJ2-1|-|TRBV10-1|-
CASSDAGYDNEQFF
TGCGCCAGCAGTGATGCGGGGTACGACAATGAGCAGTTCTTC
>TRBJ2-7|TRBD2|TRBV29-1|-
CSVPGGVHEQYF
TGCAGCGTTCCCGGGGGGGTCCACGAGCAGTACTTC
>TRBJ2-7|TRBD1|TRBV6-1|once
CASNQGVGQYF
TGTGCCAGCAACCAGGGGGTTGGGCAGTACTTC
>TRBJ2-1|TRBD2|TRBV14|-
CASSNPSPGLAGINNEQFF
TGTGCCAGCAGCAATCCATCCCCCGGACTAGCGGGAATCAACAATGAGCAGTTCTTC
>TRBJ2-2|TRBD2|TRBV5-1|-
CASSWEVAGVHTGELFF
TGCGCCAGCAGCTGGGAGGTAGCGGGAGTCCACACCGGGGAGCTGTTTTTT
>TRBJ1-5|-|TRBV7-2|-
CASSLARLGNQPQHF
TGTGCCAGCAGCTTAGCGAGATTGGGCAATCAGCCCCAGCATTTT
>TRBJ1-2|-|TRBV5-1|-
CASSREEGSGGYTF
TGCGCCAGCAGCAGAGAGGAGGGGAGCGGTGGCTACACCTTC
>TRBJ2-5|TRBD1|TRBV7-6|-
CASSLEQGYVGETQYF
TGTGCCAGCAGCCTTGAACAGGGGTACGTCGGGGAGACCCAGTACTTC
>TRBJ2-7|-|TRBV7-7|-
CASSLGQGISYEQYF
TGTGCCAGCAGCTTAGGCCAGGGGATTTCCTACGAGCAGTACTTC
>TRBJ1-2|-|TRBV19|-
CASRTGQDYTF
TGTGCCAGTAGAACAGGTCAAGACTACACCTTC
>TRBJ1-3|-|TRBV30|-
CAWSATGRNTIYF
TGTGCCTGGAGTGCCACAGGCCGAAACACCATATATTTT
>TRBJ1-5|-|TRBV5-4|-
CASSQGQLGQPQHF
TGTGCCAGCAGTCAAGGACAGCTCGGTCAGCCCCAGCATTTT
>TRBJ2-1|-|TRBV11-3|few
CASSLTDEQFF
TGTGCCAGCAGCTTAACGGATGAGCAGTTCTTC
>TRBJ2-2|-|TRBV5-1|-
CASSLVVFPGELFF
TGCGCCAGCAGCTTGGTCGTCTTTCCCGGGGAGCTGTTTTTT